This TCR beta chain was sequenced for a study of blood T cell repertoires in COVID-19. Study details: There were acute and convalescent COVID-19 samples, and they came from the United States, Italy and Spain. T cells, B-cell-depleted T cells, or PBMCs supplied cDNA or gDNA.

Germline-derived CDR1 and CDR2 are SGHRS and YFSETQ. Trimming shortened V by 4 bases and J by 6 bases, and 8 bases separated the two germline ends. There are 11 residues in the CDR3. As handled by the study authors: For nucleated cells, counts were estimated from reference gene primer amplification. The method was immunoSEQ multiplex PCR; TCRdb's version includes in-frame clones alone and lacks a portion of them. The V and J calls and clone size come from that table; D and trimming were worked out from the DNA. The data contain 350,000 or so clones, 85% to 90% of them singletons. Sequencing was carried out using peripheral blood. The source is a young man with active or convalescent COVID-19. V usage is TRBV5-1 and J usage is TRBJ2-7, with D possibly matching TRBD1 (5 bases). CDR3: CASSAGIEQYF. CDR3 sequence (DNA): TGCGCCAGCAGCGCAGGGATCGAGCAGTACTTC.